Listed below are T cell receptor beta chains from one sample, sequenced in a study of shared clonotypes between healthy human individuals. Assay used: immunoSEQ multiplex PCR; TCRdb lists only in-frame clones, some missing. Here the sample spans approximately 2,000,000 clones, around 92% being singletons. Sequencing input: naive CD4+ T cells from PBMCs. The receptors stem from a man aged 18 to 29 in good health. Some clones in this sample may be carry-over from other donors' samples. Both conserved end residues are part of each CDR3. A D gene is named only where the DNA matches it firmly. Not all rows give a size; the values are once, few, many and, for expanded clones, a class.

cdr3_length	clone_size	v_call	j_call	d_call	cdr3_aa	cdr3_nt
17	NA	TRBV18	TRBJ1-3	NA	CASSPFANPQSGNTIYF	TGTGCCAGCTCACCATTCGCCAATCCCCAGTCTGGAAACACCATATATTTT
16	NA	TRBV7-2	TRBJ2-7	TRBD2	CASSLDRRAGAYEQYF	TGTGCCAGCAGCTTAGATAGGAGGGCGGGAGCCTACGAGCAGTACTTC
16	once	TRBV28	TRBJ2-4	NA	CASTMWDKGGKNIQYF	TGTGCCAGCACCATGTGGGACAAGGGCGGCAAAAACATTCAGTACTTC
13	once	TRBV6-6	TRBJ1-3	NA	CASKPYSGNTIYF	TGTGCCAGCAAACCGTACTCTGGAAACACCATATATTTT
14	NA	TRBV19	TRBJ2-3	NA	CASSIRLGTDTQYF	TGTGCCAGTAGTATAAGACTCGGCACAGATACGCAGTATTTT
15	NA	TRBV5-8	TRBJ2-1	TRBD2	CASSLELALWDEQFF	TGTGCCAGCAGCTTGGAACTAGCGCTTTGGGATGAGCAGTTCTTC
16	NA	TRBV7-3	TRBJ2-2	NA	CASSPRAGSRTGELFF	TGTGCCAGCAGCCCCCGGGCAGGCAGTAGAACCGGGGAGCTGTTTTTT
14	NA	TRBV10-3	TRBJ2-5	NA	CATIADIFSGEQYF	TGTGCAACCATCGCAGACATTTTCTCAGGGGAGCAGTACTTC
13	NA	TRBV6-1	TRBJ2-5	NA	CASRKFAKETQYF	TGTGCCAGCAGGAAGTTCGCTAAGGAGACCCAGTACTTC
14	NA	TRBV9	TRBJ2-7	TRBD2	CASSAGTSAYEQYF	TGTGCCAGCAGCGCCGGGACTAGCGCCTACGAGCAGTACTTC
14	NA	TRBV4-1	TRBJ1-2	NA	CASSQKRTTLAGTF	TGCGCCAGCAGCCAAAAAAGGACAACCCTTGCTGGGACCTTC
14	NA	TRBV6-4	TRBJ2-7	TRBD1	CASPPLWTGPEQYF	TGTGCCAGCCCGCCTCTATGGACAGGGCCCGAGCAGTACTTC
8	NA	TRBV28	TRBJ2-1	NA	CASGEQFF	TGTGCCAGCGGTGAGCAGTTCTTC
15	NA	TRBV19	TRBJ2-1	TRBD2	CASSIKAGGYNEQFF	TGTGCCAGTAGTATTAAAGCGGGAGGGTATAATGAGCAGTTCTTC
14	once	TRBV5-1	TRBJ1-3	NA	CASSETGSGNTIYF	TGCGCCAGCAGCGAAACAGGGTCTGGAAACACCATATATTTT
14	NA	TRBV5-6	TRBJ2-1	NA	CASSLADPYNEQFF	TGTGCCAGCAGCTTAGCGGACCCCTACAATGAGCAGTTCTTC
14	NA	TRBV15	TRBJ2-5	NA	CATSRRRIQETQYF	TGTGCCACCAGCAGGAGACGGATCCAAGAGACCCAGTACTTC
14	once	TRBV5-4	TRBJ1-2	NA	CASSLGAVSYGYTF	TGTGCCAGCAGCTTGGGGGCAGTTTCCTATGGCTACACCTTC
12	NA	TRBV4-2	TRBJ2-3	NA	CASSPLGDTQYF	TGTGCCAGCAGCCCGTTGGGAGATACGCAGTATTTT
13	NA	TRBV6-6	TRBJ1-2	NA	CASSPTSEYGYTF	TGTGCCAGCAGTCCCACCTCAGAGTATGGCTACACCTTC
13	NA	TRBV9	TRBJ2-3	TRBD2	CASSLGLAGEQYF	TGTGCCAGCAGCCTTGGACTAGCTGGGGAACAGTATTTT
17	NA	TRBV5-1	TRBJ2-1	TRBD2	CASSLGGLAVSYNEQFF	TGCGCCAGCAGCTTGGGAGGGCTAGCGGTTTCCTACAATGAGCAGTTCTTC
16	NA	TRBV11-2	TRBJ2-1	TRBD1	CASSLAVTGSHNEQFF	TGTGCCAGCAGCTTAGCGGTGACAGGGTCCCACAATGAGCAGTTCTTC
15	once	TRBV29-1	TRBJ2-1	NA	CSVEGRQSSYNEQFF	TGCAGCGTTGAAGGGCGCCAGAGCTCCTACAATGAGCAGTTCTTC